This T cell receptor beta chain appears in the sequencing data of a study of OX40 agonist ivuxolimab in advanced cancers. V shed 0 bases and J shed 12 bases, with 12 bases lying between them. The length of the CDR3 is 13 residues. From germline, CDR1 is LGHNA and CDR2 YNFKEQ. The protocol was immunoSEQ multiplex PCR, while the TCRdb copy is restricted to in-frame clones and leaves out a portion. The repertoire has approximately 64,000 clones, about 85% of them found once; the top ten carry roughly 0.7%. The input for sequencing was CD4+ or CD8+ T cells sorted from blood, taken in a trial of the OX40 agonist ivuxolimab. The chain joins TRBV4-2 to TRBJ2-1; weak D call: TRBD2 (5 bases). The sequence was collected from an adult with an advanced solid tumor such as melanoma, head and neck, liver or kidney cancer. In nucleotides, the CDR3 is TGTGCCAGCAGCCAAGATCTCCCCCTAGCGCAGTTCTTC. Protein sequence: CASSQDLPLAQFF.